The 20 T cell receptor beta chains below all came from one sample that was sequenced in a study of T cell responses to AZD1222 COVID-19 vaccine. Repertoires were generated with immunoSEQ multiplex PCR, while TCRdb's copy carries only in-frame clones and drops some. This sample yields 150,000 to 200,000 clones, of which around 86% are seen a single time; about 3% belongs to the top ten. Sequencing used peripheral blood, obtained on day 0 of MenACWY control vaccination. Receptors originate from an adult in good health.

The chain joins TRBV7-2 to TRBJ1-6; D is unclear. Trimming took 0 bases from V and 0 from J, leaving 9 bases between them. The CDR3 runs to 17 residues. Germline V gene lookup returns CDR1 SGHTA and CDR2 FQGNSA. CDR3 amino acids: CASSLASLSSYNSPLHF. The CDR3 DNA reads TGTGCCAGCAGCTTAGCGTCTCTCAGCTCCTATAATTCACCCCTCCACTTT.

The chain is built from TRBV6-1 and TRBJ2-7, with 12 positions matching TRBD2. The CDR3 consists of 16 residues. Germline assignment: CDR1 MNHNS and CDR2 SASEGT. J lost 3 bases, V lost 4 bases, and 7 bases had no gene match. CDR3 sequence reads: CASSADRTSGDYEQYF. CDR3 in DNA: TGTGCCAGCAGTGCCGACAGGACTAGCGGGGACTACGAGCAGTACTTC.

The rearrangement joins TRBV7-2 to TRBJ2-5; possibly TRBD1 for D (5 bases). The CDR3 consists of 16 residues. V was shortened by 5 bases and J by 4 bases, with 20 bases between the two germline ends. CDR1 SGHTA and CDR2 FQGNSA come from the germline V gene. DNA for the CDR3: TGTGCCAGCAGCCTTAATAGGGCTGGGGCTCGAGAGACCCAGTACTTC. Translation gives CASSLNRAGARETQYF.

The rearrangement joins TRBV7-2 to TRBJ1-5, with D perhaps matching TRBD1 (5 bases). CDR1 and CDR2 from the germline V gene are SGHTA and FQGNSA. The CDR3 sequence is 14 residues long. Trimming removed 5 bases at V and 7 bases at J, with 15 bases between. Written as DNA, the CDR3 is TGTGCCAGCAGCATCGGGGGATCGAGCCAGCCCCAGCATTTT. It translates to CASSIGGSSQPQHF. Full variable domain (missing parts from reference TRBV7-2 and TRBJ1-5): GAGVSQSPSNKVTEKGKDVELRCDPISGHTALYWYRQSLGQGLEFLIYFQGNSAPDKSGLPSDRFSAERTGGSVSTLTIQRTQQEDSAVYLCASSIGGSSQPQHFGDGTRLSIL.

This clone appeared once. The chain carries TRBV29-1 and TRBJ2-1; D perhaps matches TRBD2 (5 bases). V was clipped by 7 bases and J by 0 bases, with 16 bases between them. Germline loops: CDR1 SQVTM, CDR2 ANQGSEA. The CDR3 is made up of 15 amino acids. Written as DNA, the CDR3 is TGCAGCGGGCCTTCGGAGGCCCGCTCCTACAATGAGCAGTTCTTC. It is translated as CSGPSEARSYNEQFF.

The rearrangement links TRBV5-1 to TRBJ1-1; possible D gene TRBD1, 5 bases. Germline values: CDR1 SGHRS, CDR2 YFSETQ. Trimming took off 4 bases at V and 1 base at J, with 8 bases between the two ends. CDR3 length: 13 amino acids. This CDR3 reads CASSAQGNTEAFF. The CDR3 DNA reads as TGCGCCAGCAGCGCCCAGGGGAACACTGAAGCTTTCTTT.

CDR3 DNA: TGTGCCAGCAGGACAGGGCTATATTCTAATGAAAAACTGTTTTTT. This sequence encodes CASRTGLYSNEKLFF. The chain links TRBV6-5 to TRBJ1-4, with 7 bases lining up with TRBD1. The germline gives CDR1 MNHEY, CDR2 SVGAGI. The CDR3 is 15 residues long. After removal of 6 bases from V and 3 bases from J, the junction contained 7 bases not matched to a gene.

This chain joins TRBV5-1 and TRBJ1-1; D ambiguous. The V gene lost 7 bases and the J gene lost 4 bases, with 11 bases spanning the gap. CDR3 size: 12 residues. Germline loops: CDR1 SGHRS, CDR2 YFSETQ. CDR3 nucleotide sequence: TGCGCCAGCCGAGGTTCGGGCACTGAAGCTTTCTTT. Its translation: CASRGSGTEAFF.

This clone was seen just once. This chain joins TRBV7-2 and TRBJ1-5, with 9 bases lining up with TRBD1. With 1 base clipped from V and 4 bases from J, the junction kept 8 bases outside the gene matches. The germline gives CDR1 SGHTA, CDR2 FQGNSA. There are 17 residues in the CDR3. The CDR3 sequence: CASSLVGGGQGNQPQHF. CDR3 sequence (DNA): TGTGCCAGCAGCTTAGTAGGGGGGGGACAGGGAAATCAGCCCCAGCATTTT.

V gene TRBV12-3 or TRBV12-4 combines with J gene TRBJ2-2; D is ambiguous. Trimming stripped 6 bases from V and 5 bases from J, with 7 bases between. CDR3 length equals 12 residues. CDR3 sequence (DNA): TGTGCCAGCAGACCGTCTACCGGGGAGCTGTTTTTT. Translation: CASRPSTGELFF.

A single count supports this clone. The chain is built from TRBV5-4 and TRBJ1-3, with 7 bases aligning to TRBD1. This CDR3 spans 14 amino acids. Per germline, CDR1 SGHNT and CDR2 YYREEE (reference sequence). Trimming removed 4 bases from V and 2 bases from J; junction bases left unmatched: 3. CDR3 loop: CASSPGGPGNTIYF. For the CDR3, the DNA is TGTGCCAGCAGCCCAGGGGGACCTGGAAACACCATATATTTT.

This clone was counted a few times. This chain connects TRBV28 to TRBJ1-1; no firm D call. Trimming left V 6 bases short and J 0 bases short, with 8 bases between. There are 13 residues in the CDR3. Per germline, CDR1 MDHEN and CDR2 SYDVKM. In nucleotides, the CDR3 is TGTGCCAGCAGGGGCCTCATGAACACTGAAGCTTTCTTT. Translation: CASRGLMNTEAFF. Drawing the rest from reference TRBV28 and TRBJ1-1, the complete variable domain is DVKVTQSSRYLVKRTGEKVFLECVQDMDHENMFWYRQDPGLGLRLIYFSYDVKMKEKGDIPEGYSVSREKKERFSLILESASTNQTSMYLCASRGLMNTEAFFGQGTRLTVV.

The J gene is TRBJ1-2, the V gene TRBV6-5; 12 nucleotides agree with TRBD1. Trimming at V came to 0 bases and at J to 7 bases, leaving 3 bases not matched to a gene. The CDR3 contains 15 residues. The germline gives CDR1 MNHEY, CDR2 SVGAGI. The CDR3 sequence: CASSYSGQGAGGYTF. For the CDR3, the DNA is TGTGCCAGCAGTTACTCGGGACAGGGGGCAGGTGGCTACACCTTC.

This chain links TRBV6-5 with TRBJ1-1; 10 nucleotides match TRBD1. CDR1 is MNHEY, CDR2 SVGAGI, per germline. This CDR3 has 14 amino acids. V shed 6 bases, J shed 6 bases, and the junction held 7 bases outside the gene matches. The CDR3 loop is CASRDGTGAPEAFF. Written as DNA, the CDR3 is TGTGCCAGCAGGGACGGGACAGGGGCGCCTGAAGCTTTCTTT.

This clone was counted once. The chain employs TRBV28 and TRBJ2-7, with TRBD1 matching 9 bases. Germline CDR1 MDHEN, CDR2 SYDVKM. The length of the CDR3 is 17 residues. Unmatched junction bases numbered 13, after V lost 5 bases and J lost 2 bases. The CDR3 DNA follows: TGTGCCAGCAGTCGATTCCCGGGACAGGGTACTACCTACGAGCAGTACTTC. The encoded protein is CASSRFPGQGTTYEQYF.

The chain links TRBV24-1 to TRBJ2-2; 8 bases map to TRBD1. V shed 5 bases and J 4 bases; nucleotides not matched to a gene: 8. The germline gives CDR1 KGHDR, CDR2 SFDVKD. The CDR3 contains 16 residues. The CDR3 protein is CATSALGQGSTGELFF. CDR3 DNA sequence: TGTGCCACCAGTGCCTTAGGACAGGGTTCCACCGGGGAGCTGTTTTTT.

The chain carries TRBV30 and TRBJ1-3; 7 bases are a match to TRBD1. Germline CDR1 GTSNPN, CDR2 SVGIG (reference sequence). The trim removed 5 bases at V and 1 base at J, leaving 5 bases unmatched. The CDR3 sequence is 14 residues long. CDR3 amino acids: CAWLQGRSGNTIYF. The CDR3 DNA reads TGTGCCTGGCTACAGGGGAGGTCTGGAAACACCATATATTTT.

This chain uses TRBV7-3 with TRBJ2-5; TRBD1 is a possible D gene (5 bases). Per germline, CDR1 SGHTA and CDR2 FQGTGA. Trimming removed 2 bases from V and 5 bases from J, with 9 bases in between. CDR3 length: 13 residues. This CDR3 is CASSLVGRETQYF. The DNA of the CDR3 is TGTGCCAGCAGCTTAGTGGGGCGGGAGACCCAGTACTTC.

The chain joins TRBV6-5 to TRBJ2-5; D remains unclear. The V gene lost 2 bases and the J gene lost 1 base, with 5 bases spanning the gap. The CDR3 runs to 13 residues. Germline V gene lookup returns CDR1 MNHEY and CDR2 SVGAGI. The CDR3 loop reads CASSYNFQETQYF. The CDR3 DNA reads as TGTGCCAGCAGTTACAATTTCCAAGAGACCCAGTACTTC.

The genes are TRBV5-1 and TRBJ1-1, with D maybe TRBD1 (5 bases). The CDR3 runs 14 residues. In germline, CDR1 is SGHRS, CDR2 YFSETQ. Trimming stripped 5 bases from V and 4 bases from J, with 15 bases between. This CDR3 is CASRFLLGPTEAFF. In DNA form, the CDR3 reads TGCGCCAGCAGATTCCTTTTGGGGCCCACTGAAGCTTTCTTT.